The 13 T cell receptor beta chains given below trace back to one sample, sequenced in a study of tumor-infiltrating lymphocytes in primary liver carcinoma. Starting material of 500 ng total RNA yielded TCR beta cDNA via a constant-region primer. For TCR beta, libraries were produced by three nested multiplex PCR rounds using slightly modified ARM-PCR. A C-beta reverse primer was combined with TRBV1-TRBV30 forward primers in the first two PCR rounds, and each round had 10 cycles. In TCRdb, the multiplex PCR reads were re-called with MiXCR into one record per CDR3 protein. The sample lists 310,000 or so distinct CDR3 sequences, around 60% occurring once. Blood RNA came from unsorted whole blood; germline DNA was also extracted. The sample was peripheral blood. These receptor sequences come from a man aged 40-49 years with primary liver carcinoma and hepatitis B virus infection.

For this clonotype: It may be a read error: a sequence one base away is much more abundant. The CDR3 coding sequence is TGTGCCAGCAGTTACGACAGGGCCCATAGGCGCTACACCTTC. This encodes CASSYDRAHRRYTF. This chain connects TRBV6-5 to TRBJ1-2; 7 nucleotides match TRBD1. The germline CDR1 and CDR2 sequences are MNHEY and SVGAGI. V shed 2 bases and J 9 bases; nucleotides not matched to a gene: 9. The CDR3 sequence is 14 residues long.

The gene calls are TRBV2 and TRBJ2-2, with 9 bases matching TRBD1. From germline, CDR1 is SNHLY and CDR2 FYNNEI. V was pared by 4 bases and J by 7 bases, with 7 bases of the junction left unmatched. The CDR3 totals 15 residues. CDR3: CASSVTGGVGGELFF. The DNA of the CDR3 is TGTGCCAGCAGTGTTACAGGGGGCGTCGGCGGGGAGCTGTTTTTT.

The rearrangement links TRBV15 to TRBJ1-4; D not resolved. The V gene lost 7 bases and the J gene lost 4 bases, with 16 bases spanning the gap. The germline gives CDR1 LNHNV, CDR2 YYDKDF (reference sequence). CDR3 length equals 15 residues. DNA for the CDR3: TGTGCCACCACAGTCGTAGCCTACGATAATGAAAAACTGTTTTTT. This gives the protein CATTVVAYDNEKLFF.

The CDR3 loop is CASSLAPTGPNYEQYF. In nucleotides, the CDR3 is TGCGCCAGCAGCTTGGCCCCGACAGGACCTAACTACGAGCAGTACTTC. The V and J genes are TRBV5-1 and TRBJ2-7; tentatively, D is TRBD1 (6 bases). Per the germline V gene, CDR1 is SGHRS and CDR2 is YFSETQ. Trimming left V 0 bases short and J 3 bases short, with 16 bases between. The CDR3 length is 16 residues.

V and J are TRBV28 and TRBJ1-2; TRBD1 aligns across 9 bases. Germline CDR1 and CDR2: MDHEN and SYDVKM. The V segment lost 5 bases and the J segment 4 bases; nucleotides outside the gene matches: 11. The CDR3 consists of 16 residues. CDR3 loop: CASSLGRDRASYGYTF. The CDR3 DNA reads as TGTGCCAGCAGTCTTGGCCGGGACAGGGCCAGCTATGGCTACACCTTC.

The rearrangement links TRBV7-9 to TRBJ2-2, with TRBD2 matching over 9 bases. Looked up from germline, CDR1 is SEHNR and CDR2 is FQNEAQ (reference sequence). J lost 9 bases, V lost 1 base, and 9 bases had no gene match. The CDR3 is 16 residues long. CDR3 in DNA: TGTGCCAGCAGCTTAGTAGCGGGAGTTAAGGCCTGGGAGCTGTTTTTT. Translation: CASSLVAGVKAWELFF. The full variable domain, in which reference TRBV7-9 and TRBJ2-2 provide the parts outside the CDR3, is DTGVSQNPRHKITKRGQNVTFRCDPISEHNRLYWYRQTLGQGPEFLTYFQNEAQLEKSRLLSDRFSAERPKGSFSTLEIQRTEQGDSAMYLCASSLVAGVKAWELFFGEGSRLTVL.

CDR3 protein: CASSPRGRGMGGELFF. In DNA form, the CDR3 reads TGCGCCAGCAGCCCCCGCGGCAGGGGAATGGGCGGGGAGCTGTTTTTT. V is TRBV5-1 and J is TRBJ2-2, with D perhaps matching TRBD1 (6 bases). There are 16 residues in the CDR3. Deletions cut 4 bases from V and 7 bases from J, with 20 bases between. Per the germline V gene, CDR1 is SGHRS and CDR2 is YFSETQ. Full variable domain (missing parts from reference TRBV5-1 and TRBJ2-2): KAGVTQTPRYLIKTRGQQVTLSCSPISGHRSVSWYQQTPGQGLQFLFEYFSETQRNKGNFPGRFSGRQFSNSRSEMNVSTLELGDSALYLCASSPRGRGMGGELFFGEGSRLTVL.

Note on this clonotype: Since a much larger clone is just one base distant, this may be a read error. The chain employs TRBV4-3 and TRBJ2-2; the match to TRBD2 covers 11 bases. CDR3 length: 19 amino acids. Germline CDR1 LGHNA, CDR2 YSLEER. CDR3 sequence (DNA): TGCGCCAGCAGCCGGAAACTAGCGGGAGATACAGCGAACACCAGGGAGCTGTTTTTT. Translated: CASSRKLAGDTANTRELFF.

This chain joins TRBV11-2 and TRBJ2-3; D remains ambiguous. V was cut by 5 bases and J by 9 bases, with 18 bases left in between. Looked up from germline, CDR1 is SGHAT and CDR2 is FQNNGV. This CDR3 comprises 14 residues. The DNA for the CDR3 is TGTGCCAGCAGCCCGGACCCTTTTGCTGTGACGCAGTATTTT. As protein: CASSPDPFAVTQYF.

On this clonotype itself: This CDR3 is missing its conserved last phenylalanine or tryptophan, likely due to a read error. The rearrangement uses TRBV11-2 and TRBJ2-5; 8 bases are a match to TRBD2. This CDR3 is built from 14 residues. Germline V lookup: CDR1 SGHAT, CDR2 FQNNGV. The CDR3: CASSRSGGQGTQYL. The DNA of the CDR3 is TGTGCCAGCAGCCGATCGGGGGGGCAAGGGACCCAGTACTTA.

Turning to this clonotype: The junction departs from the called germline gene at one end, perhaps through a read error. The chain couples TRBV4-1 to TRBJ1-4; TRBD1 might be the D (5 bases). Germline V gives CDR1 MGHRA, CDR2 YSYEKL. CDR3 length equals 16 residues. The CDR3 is CASSQGTRWANEKLFF. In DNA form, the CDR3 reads TGCGCGAGCAGCCAAGGGACTCGGTGGGCTAATGAAAAACTGTTTTTT.

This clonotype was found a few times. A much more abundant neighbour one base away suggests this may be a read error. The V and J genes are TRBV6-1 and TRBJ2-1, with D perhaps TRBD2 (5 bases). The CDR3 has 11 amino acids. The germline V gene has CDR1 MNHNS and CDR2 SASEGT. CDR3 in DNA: TGTGTTCTCCGGGACTACAATGAGCAGTTCTTC. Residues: CVLRDYNEQFF.

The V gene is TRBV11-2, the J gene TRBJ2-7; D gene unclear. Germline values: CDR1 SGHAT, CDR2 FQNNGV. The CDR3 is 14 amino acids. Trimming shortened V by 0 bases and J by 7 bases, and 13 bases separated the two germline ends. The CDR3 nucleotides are TGTGCCAGCAGCTTAGAACGGCAAGGCAATGAGCAGTACTTC. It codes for CASSLERQGNEQYF.